This TCR beta chain was observed in a study of control samples from healthy donors and cancer patients. Looked up from germline, CDR1 is SGHAT and CDR2 is FQNNGV. Deletions cut 3 bases from V and 0 bases from J, with 14 bases between. This CDR3 spans 16 amino acids. Libraries were prepared by immunoSEQ multiplex PCR; TCRdb keeps only in-frame clonotypes and omits some of them. The sample has around 100,000 clones, 85% to 90% seen once. The rearrangement links TRBV11-2 to TRBJ1-1, with D tentatively TRBD1 (6 bases). Input material: PBMCs. This TCR came from a man aged 55 to 70 with lung cancer. The CDR3 DNA reads as TGTGCCAGCAGCTTTATGTCAGGGGCCTTGAACACTGAAGCTTTCTTT. This encodes CASSFMSGALNTEAFF. The full variable domain, in which reference TRBV11-2 and TRBJ1-1 provide the parts outside the CDR3, is EAGVAQSPRYKIIEKRQSVAFWCNPISGHATLYWYQQILGQGPKLLIQFQNNGVVDDSQLPKDRFSAERLKGVDSTLKIQPAKLEDSAVYLCASSFMSGALNTEAFFGQGTRLTVV.